In its sample, the clone carrying this T cell receptor beta chain was seen many times. The record originates from a study of CD8 T cells in ankylosing spondylitis. From the 5' RACE reads, TCRdb called clonotypes with MiXCR, one entry per CDR3 protein. Of under 250,000 distinct CDR3 sequences listed, less than 9.5% are singletons. Source material: blood, either unsorted or a sorted T cell fraction (not recorded which). This clonotype was obtained from a female donor with ankylosing spondylitis or in good health (not recorded which).

CDR3 DNA: TGTGCCAGCAGCCAAGATTCGGGCGGGAATCAGCCCCAGCATTTT. This codes for CASSQDSGGNQPQHF. This rearrangement joins TRBV4-2 to TRBJ1-5; no clear D gene. CDR1 is LGHNA and CDR2 is YNFKEQ in the germline V gene. This CDR3 contains 15 residues. Trimming shortened V by 0 bases and J by 4 bases, and 10 bases separated the two germline ends.